This TCR beta chain was documented in a study of somatic mutations in cytotoxic T cells in rheumatoid arthritis. Overall study context: Peripheral blood samples of 30 ml EDTA were taken from patients directly after diagnosis and before treatment. Study results and limitations: There was no significant difference in CD8+ T-cell clonality between rheumatoid arthritis patients and age-matched healthy controls.

Trimming removed 5 bases from V and 1 base from J, with 11 bases in between. The CDR3 is 14 amino acids. Germline CDR1 and CDR2: MNHNS and SASEGT. Some clones are missing from TCRdb's copy, which holds only in-frame ones; the method was immunoSEQ multiplex PCR. The sample carries approximately 18,000 clones, around 80% recorded once. There are a few counts of this clone. Its target is not known. The chain combines TRBV6-1 with TRBJ1-1; no clear D. The TCR comes from an adult with rheumatoid arthritis. Sequences were obtained from CD8+ T cells sorted from blood. The chain's CDR3 is CASSLVRGNTEAFF. The DNA of the CDR3 is TGTGCCAGCAGTCTGGTACGGGGGAACACTGAAGCTTTCTTT.